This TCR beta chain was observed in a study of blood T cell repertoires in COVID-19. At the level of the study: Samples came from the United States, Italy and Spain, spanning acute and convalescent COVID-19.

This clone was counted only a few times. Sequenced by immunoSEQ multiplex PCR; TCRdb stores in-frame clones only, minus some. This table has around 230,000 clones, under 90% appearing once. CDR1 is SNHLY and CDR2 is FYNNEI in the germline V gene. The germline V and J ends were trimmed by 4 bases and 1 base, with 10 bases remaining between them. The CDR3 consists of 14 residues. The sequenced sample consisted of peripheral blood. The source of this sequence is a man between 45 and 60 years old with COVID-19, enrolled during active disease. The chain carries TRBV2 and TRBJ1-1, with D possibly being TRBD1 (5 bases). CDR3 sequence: CASSGGGRNTEAFF. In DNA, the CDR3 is TGTGCCAGCAGTGGGGGCGGTCGGAACACTGAAGCTTTCTTT.